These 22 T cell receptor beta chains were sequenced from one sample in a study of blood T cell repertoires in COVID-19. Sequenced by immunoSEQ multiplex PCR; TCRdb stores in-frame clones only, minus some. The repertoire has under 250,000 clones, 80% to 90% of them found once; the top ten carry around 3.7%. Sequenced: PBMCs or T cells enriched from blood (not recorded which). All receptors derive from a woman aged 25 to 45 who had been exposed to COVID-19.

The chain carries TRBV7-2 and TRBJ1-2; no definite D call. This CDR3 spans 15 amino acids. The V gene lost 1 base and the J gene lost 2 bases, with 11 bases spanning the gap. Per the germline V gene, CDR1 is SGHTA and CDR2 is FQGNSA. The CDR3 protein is CASSLGGLSNYGYTF. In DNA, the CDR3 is TGTGCCAGCAGCTTAGGAGGGTTATCCAACTATGGCTACACCTTC. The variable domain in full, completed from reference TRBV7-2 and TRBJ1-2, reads GAGVSQSPSNKVTEKGKDVELRCDPISGHTALYWYRQSLGQGLEFLIYFQGNSAPDKSGLPSDRFSAERTGGSVSTLTIQRTQQEDSAVYLCASSLGGLSNYGYTFGSGTRLTVV.

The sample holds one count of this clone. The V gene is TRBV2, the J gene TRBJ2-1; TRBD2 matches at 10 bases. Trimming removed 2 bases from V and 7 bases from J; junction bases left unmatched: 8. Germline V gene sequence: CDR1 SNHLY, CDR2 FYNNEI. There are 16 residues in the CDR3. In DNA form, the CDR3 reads TGTGCCAGCAGTGAAAGAAAGGGACTAGCGTCGAATGAGCAGTTCTTC. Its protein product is CASSERKGLASNEQFF.

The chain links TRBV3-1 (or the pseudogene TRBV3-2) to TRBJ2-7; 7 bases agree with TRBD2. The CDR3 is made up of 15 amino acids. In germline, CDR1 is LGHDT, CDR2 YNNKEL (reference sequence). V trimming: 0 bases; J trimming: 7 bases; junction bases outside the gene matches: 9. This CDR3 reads CASSQDLRESREQYF. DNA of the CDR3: TGTGCCAGCAGCCAAGATTTGCGGGAGTCGCGGGAGCAGTACTTC.

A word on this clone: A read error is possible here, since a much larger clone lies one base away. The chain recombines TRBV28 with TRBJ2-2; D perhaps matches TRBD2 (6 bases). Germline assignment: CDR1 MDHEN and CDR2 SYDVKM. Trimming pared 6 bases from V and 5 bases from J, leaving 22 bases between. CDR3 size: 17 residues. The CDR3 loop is CASSPVGQEGQTGELFF. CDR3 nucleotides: TGTGCCAGCAGCCCGGTTGGGCAGGAGGGCCAGACCGGGGAGCTGTTTTTT.

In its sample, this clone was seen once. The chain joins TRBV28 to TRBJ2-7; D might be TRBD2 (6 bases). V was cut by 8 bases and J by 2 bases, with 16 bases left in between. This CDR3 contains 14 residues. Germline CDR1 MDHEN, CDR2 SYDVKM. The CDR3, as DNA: TGTGCCAGCCCTAGCGCCGACCCCCCCTACGAGCAGTACTTC. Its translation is CASPSADPPYEQYF.

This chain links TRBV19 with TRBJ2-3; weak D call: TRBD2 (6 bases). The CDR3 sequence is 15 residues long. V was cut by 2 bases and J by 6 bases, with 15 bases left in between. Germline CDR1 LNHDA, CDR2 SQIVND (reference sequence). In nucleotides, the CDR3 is TGTGCCAGTAGTATACCGGGGGTGCGAACGGATACGCAGTATTTT. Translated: CASSIPGVRTDTQYF.

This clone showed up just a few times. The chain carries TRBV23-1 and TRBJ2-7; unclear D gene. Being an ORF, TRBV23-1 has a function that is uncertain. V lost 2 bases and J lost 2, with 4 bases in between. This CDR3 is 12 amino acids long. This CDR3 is CASSQQTYEQYF. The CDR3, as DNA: TGCGCCAGCAGTCAACAAACCTACGAGCAGTACTTC.

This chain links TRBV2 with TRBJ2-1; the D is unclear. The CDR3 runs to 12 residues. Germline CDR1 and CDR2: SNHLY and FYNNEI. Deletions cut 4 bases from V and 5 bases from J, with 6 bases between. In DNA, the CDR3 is TGTGCCAGCAGTGGCAGCGACAATGAGCAGTTCTTC. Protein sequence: CASSGSDNEQFF.

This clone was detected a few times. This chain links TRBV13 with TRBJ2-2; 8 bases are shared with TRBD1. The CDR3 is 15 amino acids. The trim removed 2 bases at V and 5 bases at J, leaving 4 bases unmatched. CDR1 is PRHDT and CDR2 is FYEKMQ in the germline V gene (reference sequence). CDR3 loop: CASSLRWTGTGELFF. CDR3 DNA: TGTGCCAGCAGCTTACGATGGACAGGGACCGGGGAGCTGTTTTTT.

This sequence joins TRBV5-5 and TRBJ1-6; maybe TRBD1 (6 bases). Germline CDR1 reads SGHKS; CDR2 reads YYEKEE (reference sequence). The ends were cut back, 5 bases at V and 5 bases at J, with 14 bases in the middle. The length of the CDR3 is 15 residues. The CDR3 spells CASSSQGTHNSPLHF. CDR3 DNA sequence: TGTGCCAGCAGTTCTCAGGGGACCCATAATTCACCCCTCCACTTT. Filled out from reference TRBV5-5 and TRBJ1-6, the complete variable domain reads DAGVTQSPTHLIKTRGQQVTLRCSPISGHKSVSWYQQVLGQGPQFIFQYYEKEERGRGNFPDRFSARQFPNYSSELNVNALLLGDSALYLCASSSQGTHNSPLHFGNGTRLTVT.

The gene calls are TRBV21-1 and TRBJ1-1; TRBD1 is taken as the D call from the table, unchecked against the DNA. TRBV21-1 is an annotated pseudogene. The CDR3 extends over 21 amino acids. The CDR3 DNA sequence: TGTGCCAGCAGCTCGAGCAACCCGGACAGGGATTCTCTCGACGCCGCCCCTGAAGCTTTCTTT. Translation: CASSSSNPDRDSLDAAPEAFF.

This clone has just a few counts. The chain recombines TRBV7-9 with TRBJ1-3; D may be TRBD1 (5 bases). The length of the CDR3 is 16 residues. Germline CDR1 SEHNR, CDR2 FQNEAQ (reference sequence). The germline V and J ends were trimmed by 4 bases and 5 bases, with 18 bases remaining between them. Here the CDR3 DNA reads TGTGCCAGCAGCTCTTCCTCCCGGGGGAGGAGAAACACCATATATTTT. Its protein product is CASSSSSRGRRNTIYF.

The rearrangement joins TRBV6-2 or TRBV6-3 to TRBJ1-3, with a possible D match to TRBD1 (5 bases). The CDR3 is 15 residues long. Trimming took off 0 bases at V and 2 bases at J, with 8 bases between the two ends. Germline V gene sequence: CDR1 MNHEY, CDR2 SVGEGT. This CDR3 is CASSYSAGAGNTIYF. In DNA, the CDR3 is TGTGCCAGCAGTTACTCAGCGGGGGCTGGAAACACCATATATTTT.

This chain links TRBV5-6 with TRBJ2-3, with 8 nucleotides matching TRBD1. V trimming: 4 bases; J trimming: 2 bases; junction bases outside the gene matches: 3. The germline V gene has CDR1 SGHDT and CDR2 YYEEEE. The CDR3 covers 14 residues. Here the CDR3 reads CASSHRGTTDTQYF. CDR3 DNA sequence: TGTGCCAGCAGCCACAGGGGGACCACAGATACGCAGTATTTT.

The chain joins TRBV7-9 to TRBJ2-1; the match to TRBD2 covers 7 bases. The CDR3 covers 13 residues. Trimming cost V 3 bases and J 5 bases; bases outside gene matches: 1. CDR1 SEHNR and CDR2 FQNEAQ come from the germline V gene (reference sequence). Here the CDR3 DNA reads TGTGCCAGCAGCTTGGGGAGGGACAATGAGCAGTTCTTC. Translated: CASSLGRDNEQFF.

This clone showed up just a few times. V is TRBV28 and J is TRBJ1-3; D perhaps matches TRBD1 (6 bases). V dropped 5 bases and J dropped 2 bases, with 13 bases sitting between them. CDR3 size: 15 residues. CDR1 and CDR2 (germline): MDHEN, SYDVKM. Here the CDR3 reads CASSGGGQAGNTIYF. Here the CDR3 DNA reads TGTGCCAGCAGTGGCGGGGGACAAGCTGGAAACACCATATATTTT.

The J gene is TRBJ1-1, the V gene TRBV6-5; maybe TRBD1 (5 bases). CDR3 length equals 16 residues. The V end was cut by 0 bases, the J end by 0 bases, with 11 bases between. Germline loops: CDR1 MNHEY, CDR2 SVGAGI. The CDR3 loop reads CASSYSSQGLNTEAFF. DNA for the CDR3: TGTGCCAGCAGTTACTCGAGTCAGGGCCTGAACACTGAAGCTTTCTTT.

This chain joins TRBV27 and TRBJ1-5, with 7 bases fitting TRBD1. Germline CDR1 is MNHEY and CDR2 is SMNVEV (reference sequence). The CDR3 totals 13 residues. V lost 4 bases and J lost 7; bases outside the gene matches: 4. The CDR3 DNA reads TGTGCCAGCAGTTACAGGGGTGGCCAGCCCCAGCATTTT. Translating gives CASSYRGGQPQHF.

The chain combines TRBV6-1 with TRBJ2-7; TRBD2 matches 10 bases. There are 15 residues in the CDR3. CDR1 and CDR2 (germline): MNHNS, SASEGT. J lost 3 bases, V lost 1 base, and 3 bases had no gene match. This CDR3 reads CASSEEASGSYEQYF. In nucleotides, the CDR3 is TGTGCCAGCAGTGAAGAAGCTAGCGGGAGCTACGAGCAGTACTTC.

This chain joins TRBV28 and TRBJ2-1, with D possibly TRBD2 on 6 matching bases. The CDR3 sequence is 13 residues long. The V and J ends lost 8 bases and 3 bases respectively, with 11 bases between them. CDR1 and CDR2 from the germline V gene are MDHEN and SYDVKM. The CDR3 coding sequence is TGTGCCAGCCTTGGGGGAGGCTACAATGAGCAGTTCTTC. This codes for CASLGGGYNEQFF.

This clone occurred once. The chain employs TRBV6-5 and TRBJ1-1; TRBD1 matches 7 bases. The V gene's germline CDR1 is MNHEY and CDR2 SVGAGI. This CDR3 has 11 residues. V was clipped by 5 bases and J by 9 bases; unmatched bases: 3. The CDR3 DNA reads TGTGCCAGCAGTACAGGGGTTCAAGCTTTCTTT. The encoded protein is CASSTGVQAFF.

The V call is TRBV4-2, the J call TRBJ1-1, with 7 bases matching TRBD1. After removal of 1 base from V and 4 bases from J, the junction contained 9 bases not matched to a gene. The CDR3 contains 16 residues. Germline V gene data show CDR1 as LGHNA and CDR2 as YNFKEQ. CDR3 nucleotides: TGTGCCAGCAGCCAAGCACAGGGGAATTTTGGCACTGAAGCTTTCTTT. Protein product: CASSQAQGNFGTEAFF.